The 15 T cell receptor beta chains reported below all come from one sample, sequenced in a study of blood T cells in healthy people across ages. A J-beta primer mix and a sample-barcoded 5' primer were used in a second PCR of about 7 to 12 cycles. TCRdb fed the 5' RACE reads into MiXCR, producing one record per CDR3 protein. The sample has approximately 800,000 distinct CDR3 sequences, 58% seen once. The source material was blood. These receptors were collected from a man aged 25-40 years in good health.

This rearrangement joins TRBV20-1 to TRBJ2-7, with TRBD1 identical over 7 bases. Germline V lookup: CDR1 DFQATT, CDR2 SNEGSKA (reference sequence). J was trimmed by 2 bases and V by 2 bases; bases with no gene match: 12. The CDR3 loop spans 16 amino acids. The CDR3 sequence is CSARRLLDTGAYEQYF. The CDR3 DNA follows: TGCAGTGCTAGACGCCTCCTAGACACAGGGGCCTACGAGCAGTACTTC.

The table lists this clonotype with many counts. This chain links TRBV4-2 with TRBJ2-1; 10 bases match TRBD2. Trimming at V came to 3 bases and at J to 7 bases, leaving 6 bases not matched to a gene. CDR3 length: 15 amino acids. The germline V gene encodes CDR1 LGHNA and CDR2 YNFKEQ. CDR3 nucleotides: TGTGCCAGCAGCCATTCTAGCGGGGGTACGAATGAGCAGTTCTTC. Protein product: CASSHSSGGTNEQFF.

The chain joins TRBV10-3 to TRBJ2-5, with TRBD2 matching 7 bases. J was trimmed by 4 bases and V by 3 bases; bases with no gene match: 8. Looked up from germline, CDR1 is ENHRY and CDR2 is SYGVKD. The CDR3 sequence is 15 residues long. The CDR3: CAISEQLALGETQYF. DNA of the CDR3: TGTGCCATCAGTGAACAACTAGCGTTGGGAGAGACCCAGTACTTC.

The V gene is TRBV9, the J gene TRBJ2-7, with a possible D match to TRBD2 (5 bases). The germline CDR1 and CDR2 sequences are SGDLS and YYNGEE. The CDR3 totals 15 residues. The V end was cut by 0 bases, the J end by 5 bases, with 15 bases between. Written as DNA, the CDR3 is TGTGCCAGCAGCGTAGTTGGCAAGGCGGGCGACGAGCAGTACTTC. Protein product: CASSVVGKAGDEQYF.

To note about this clonotype: An end of the junction differs from the germline gene, which may be a read error. The rearrangement uses TRBV7-2 and TRBJ2-6; D remains unclear. Germline V gene lookup returns CDR1 SGHTA and CDR2 FQGNSA. This CDR3 comprises 15 residues. DNA of the CDR3: TGTGCCGGCAGCTTAGCTGATTACGGGGCCAACGTCCTGACTTTC. Translation: CAGSLADYGANVLTF.

The chain is built from TRBV25-1 and TRBJ2-2; 7 bases agree with TRBD1. The CDR3 has 16 amino acids. Per the germline V gene, CDR1 is MGHDK and CDR2 is SYGVNS. J gave up 6 bases and V 3 bases, and 10 bases lay outside the gene matches. The CDR3 coding sequence is TGTGCCAGCAGTGACCCGGGACAGACGGAGGCCGGGGAGCTGTTTTTT. Encoded protein: CASSDPGQTEAGELFF.

Worth noting for this clonotype: Being one base from a much bigger clone, this may be a read error. The chain couples TRBV20-1 to TRBJ1-1; 7 bases line up with TRBD1. This CDR3 has 12 amino acids. Germline CDR1 and CDR2: DFQATT and SNEGSKA (reference sequence). J gave up 4 bases and V 2 bases, and 1 base lay outside the gene matches. CDR3 nucleotide sequence: TGCAGTGCTAGACAGGGGGTCACTGAAGCTTTCTTT. Its translation: CSARQGVTEAFF.

The chain is built from TRBV5-1 and TRBJ2-7, with 9 positions matching TRBD2. CDR1 and CDR2 (germline): SGHRS, YFSETQ. V lost 4 bases, J lost 3 bases, and 5 bases stayed unmatched. The CDR3 is made up of 14 amino acids. The CDR3 DNA follows: TGCGCCAGCAGCGCGTTAGCGGGAGACTACGAGCAGTACTTC. It codes for CASSALAGDYEQYF.

The rearrangement links TRBV7-9 to TRBJ1-1; the D is unclear. The CDR3 loop spans 12 amino acids. V gave up 2 bases and J gave up 8 bases, with 9 bases separating them. Germline V gives CDR1 SEHNR, CDR2 FQNEAQ (reference sequence). As DNA, the CDR3 is TGTGCCAGCAGCTTATTCCAGAGGGAAGCTTTCTTT. It translates to CASSLFQREAFF.

This chain joins TRBV5-1 and TRBJ2-5; 8 bases are shared with TRBD2. The CDR3 is made up of 15 amino acids. V dropped 4 bases and J dropped 4; count of bases not matched to a gene: 9. Germline lookup yields CDR1 SGHRS and CDR2 YFSETQ. The CDR3: CASSPGTRQGETQYF. The CDR3 nucleotides are TGCGCCAGCAGCCCCGGGACTAGACAAGGAGAGACCCAGTACTTC.

The V and J genes are TRBV30 and TRBJ1-5; 8 nucleotides match TRBD1. This CDR3 is 13 amino acids long. Germline V gives CDR1 GTSNPN, CDR2 SVGIG (reference sequence). V shed 8 bases and J 2 bases; nucleotides not matched to a gene: 5. CDR3 amino acids: CAAGQGGNQPQHF. CDR3 nucleotides: TGTGCCGCCGGACAGGGAGGCAATCAGCCCCAGCATTTT.

This clonotype showed up just a few times. This chain uses TRBV20-1 with TRBJ2-7, with TRBD2 identical over 9 bases. The CDR3 is 15 amino acids. Germline CDR1 is DFQATT and CDR2 is SNEGSKA (reference sequence). J was trimmed by 0 bases and V by 8 bases; bases with no gene match: 11. CDR3 nucleotide sequence: TGCAGTATACTAGGGACTAGCCAGACCTCCTACGAGCAGTACTTC. Its protein product is CSILGTSQTSYEQYF.

The chain recombines TRBV29-1 with TRBJ1-2; weak D call: TRBD1 (5 bases). Germline V gene data show CDR1 as SQVTM and CDR2 as ANQGSEA. The CDR3 has 15 residues. V lost 0 bases, J lost 8 bases, and 19 bases lay in between. CDR3 sequence (DNA): TGCAGCGTTGAAGATAGGCCCGCCAGGGCAGACGGCTACACCTTC. As protein: CSVEDRPARADGYTF.

The V gene is TRBV20-1, the J gene TRBJ2-1, with 12 bases lining up with TRBD2. Matching the DNA end better, TRBJ2-7 makes the J call doubtful. CDR3 length equals 16 residues. Germline loops: CDR1 DFQATT, CDR2 SNEGSKA (reference sequence). The CDR3 region is CSAVQRLAGVGDEQYF. The CDR3 nucleotides are TGCAGTGCTGTCCAGAGACTAGCGGGAGTCGGTGATGAGCAGTACTTC.

V is TRBV13 and J is TRBJ1-6; the D gene is possibly TRBD1 (5 bases). The CDR3 extends over 12 amino acids. V was trimmed by 5 bases and J by 9 bases, leaving 8 bases between them. Germline V CDR1 and CDR2: PRHDT, FYEKMQ (reference sequence). DNA of the CDR3: TGTGCCAGCAGCCCCGGGGGTTCACCCCTCCACTTT. It codes for CASSPGGSPLHF.